Detailed here is one TCR beta chain. This clonotype was seen ten or more times. Its recognized antigen is unknown. Base qualities were left out, and no much larger clone turns up one base away. Hyperthyroidism patients were newly diagnosed, had a disease duration of under 2 months, and were aged 18 to 65 years. The study excluded patients with uncontrolled infections, other autoimmune diseases, pregnancy or lactation. Diagnoses relied on clinical symptoms, serum thyroxine and TRAb, thyroid ultrasound and orbital computed tomography. Blood from progressor patients was drawn when they were first diagnosed with hyperthyroidism, before any ophthalmopathy symptoms appeared. PBMCs were isolated from roughly 10 ml of fresh peripheral blood by Ficoll-Paque density gradient centrifugation. Progressor patients were defined as those initially diagnosed with Graves' hyperthyroidism in whom ophthalmopathy developed during follow-up. Total RNA was extracted with Trizol reagent, and quality was checked on an Agilent 2100 Bioanalyzer.

The data belong to a study of T cells in Graves' hyperthyroidism and ophthalmopathy (dated by TCRdb to about 2019). Turning to the overall study: Peripheral blood was sampled at the time of initial diagnosis, prior to any treatment. A discovery cohort of about 95 patients, roughly 45 with Graves' ophthalmopathy and fewer than 65 with stable Graves' hyperthyroidism, was used to find distinguishing TCR V-J signatures. Prospective prediction of ophthalmopathy was tested in an independent validation cohort consisting of 18 hyperthyroidism patients and over 15 patients who later progressed to ophthalmopathy. The approximately 100 discovery patients were randomly divided into training and test sets at a 7:3 ratio. Thyroid tissue and blood T-cell repertoires from about six Graves' hyperthyroidism patients were also compared in the study. Following sampling, methimazole starting at 30 mg daily was given to hyperthyroidism patients, and high-dose intravenous methylprednisolone was given to ophthalmopathy patients. TCR Vbeta CDR3 sequencing of approximately 140 peripheral blood samples (43 ophthalmopathy, 75 or so hyperthyroidism and around 17 progressor patients) is reported in the paper.

The TCR beta CDR3 regions were amplified from RNA transcripts. For the first round of RT-PCR on the TCR CDR3, the HTBI primer set was used together with the Qiagen OneStep RT-PCR kit. A second multiplex PCR round built the libraries, followed by size selection and purification. Sequencing of the libraries was done on an Illumina HiSeq2000 using paired-end 100 bp reads. For the original study's pipeline: SOAPnuke was used to process the raw data, throwing out any read that contained adapters or uncalled bases, had a mean Phred below 15, or lacked an exact constant-primer or identifier match. COPE v1.2.5 was used to merge high-quality paired reads, and clonotypes were defined as unique nucleotide sequences. MiTCR v1.1 was used to align clonotypes to the IMGT TRBV, TRBD and TRBJ reference segments. Only V-J combinations with frequency above 0.0001, covering about 99% of repertoires, were analysed. The TCS score was defined as F50 (clonal expansion) divided by E x V (chaos), with BLOSUM62-based TCRdist calculated between CDR3 peptides within each V-J. Welch's t-statistics and random forest reduced fewer than 550 V-J features to roughly 13, which were used in a naive Bayes classifier (R e1071). The public sequencing data were trimmed at Q25 with fastp and processed into clonotypes with MiXCR by TCRdb, which kept only in-frame beta chains. All rows with the same CDR3 protein become a single entry with the most common DNA and genes. What appears here as the V and J calls and clone size reflects TCRdb's work, not the paper's. The sample has around 380,000 distinct CDR3 sequences on record, about 13% of them singletons. Less than 25% of the sample is in the top ten clones.

The CDR3 numbers 15 residues from cysteine through phenylalanine. The sequence is cut down to CDR3 DNA, 45 bases in frame from base 1. Ends trimmed: V by 6 bases, J by 8 bases; bases unmatched to a gene: 11. General conclusions and limits of the study: In cross-validation, a model built on a 13 V-J signature told ophthalmopathy apart from stable hyperthyroidism with approximately 91% sensitivity and approximately 81% specificity, and in testing the same model reached 80%/75%. During validation, the model predicted progression to ophthalmopathy a median of approximately 7 months ahead of onset, with 70.59% sensitivity and around 73% specificity. Sample size was not statistically predetermined, and blinding of investigators to group allocation was not performed. Most expanded thyroid clonotypes (frequency above 0.001) were also detected in blood, suggesting blood repertoires may reflect thyroid immune responses.

The V gene is TRBV12-3 or TRBV12-4 and the J gene is TRBJ1-5, and TRBD1 aligns with 9 junction nucleotides. This clonotype originated in a man aged 25 to 40 with Graves' hyperthyroidism that later progressed to Graves' ophthalmopathy. Sequencing used blood. CDR3 reads: CASRPDRGGGEPQHF. The sequenced DNA is TGTGCCAGCAGACCGGACAGGGGAGGCGGGGAGCCCCAGCATTTT.